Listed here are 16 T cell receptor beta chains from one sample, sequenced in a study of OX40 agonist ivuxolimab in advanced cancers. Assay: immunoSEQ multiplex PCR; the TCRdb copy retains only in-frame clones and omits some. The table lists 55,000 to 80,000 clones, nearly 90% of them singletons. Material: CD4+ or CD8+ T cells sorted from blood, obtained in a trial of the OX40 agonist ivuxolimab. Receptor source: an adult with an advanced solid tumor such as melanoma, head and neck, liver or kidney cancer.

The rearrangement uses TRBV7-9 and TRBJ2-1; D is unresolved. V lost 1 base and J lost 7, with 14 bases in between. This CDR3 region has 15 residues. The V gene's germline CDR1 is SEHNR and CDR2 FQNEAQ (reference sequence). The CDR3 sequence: CASSLVTTLNNEQFF. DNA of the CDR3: TGTGCCAGCAGCTTAGTAACTACTTTGAATAATGAGCAGTTCTTC. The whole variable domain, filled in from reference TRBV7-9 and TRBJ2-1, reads DTGVSQNPRHKITKRGQNVTFRCDPISEHNRLYWYRQTLGQGPEFLTYFQNEAQLEKSRLLSDRFSAERPKGSFSTLEIQRTEQGDSAMYLCASSLVTTLNNEQFFGPGTRLTVL.

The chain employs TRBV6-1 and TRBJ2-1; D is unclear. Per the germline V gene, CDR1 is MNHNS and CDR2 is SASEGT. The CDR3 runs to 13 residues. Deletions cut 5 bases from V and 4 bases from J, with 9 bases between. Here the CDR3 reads CASSSLEYNEQFF. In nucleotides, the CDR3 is TGTGCCAGCAGTTCGCTAGAGTACAATGAGCAGTTCTTC.

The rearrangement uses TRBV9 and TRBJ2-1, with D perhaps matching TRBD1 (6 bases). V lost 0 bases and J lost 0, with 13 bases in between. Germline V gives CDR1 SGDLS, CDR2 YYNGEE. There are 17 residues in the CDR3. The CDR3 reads CASSVATGLSSYNEQFF. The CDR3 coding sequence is TGTGCCAGCAGCGTAGCGACAGGATTAAGCTCCTACAATGAGCAGTTCTTC.

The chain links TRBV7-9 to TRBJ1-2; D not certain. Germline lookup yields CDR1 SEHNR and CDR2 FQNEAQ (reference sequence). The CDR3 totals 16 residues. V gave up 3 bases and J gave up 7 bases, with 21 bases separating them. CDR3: CASSLRQVAPQLGYTF. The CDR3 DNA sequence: TGTGCCAGCAGCTTGAGACAAGTGGCCCCACAGCTTGGCTACACCTTC.

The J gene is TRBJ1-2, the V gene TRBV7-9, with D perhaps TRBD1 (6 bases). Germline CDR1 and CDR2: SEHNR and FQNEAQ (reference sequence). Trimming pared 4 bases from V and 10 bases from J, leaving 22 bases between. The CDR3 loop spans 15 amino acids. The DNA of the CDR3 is TGTGCCAGCAGCTCTCCCTTCGGGGGACATCAGGACTACACCTTC. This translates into CASSSPFGGHQDYTF. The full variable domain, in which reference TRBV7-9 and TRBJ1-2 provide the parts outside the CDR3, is DTGVSQNPRHKITKRGQNVTFRCDPISEHNRLYWYRQTLGQGPEFLTYFQNEAQLEKSRLLSDRFSAERPKGSFSTLEIQRTEQGDSAMYLCASSSPFGGHQDYTFGSGTRLTVV.

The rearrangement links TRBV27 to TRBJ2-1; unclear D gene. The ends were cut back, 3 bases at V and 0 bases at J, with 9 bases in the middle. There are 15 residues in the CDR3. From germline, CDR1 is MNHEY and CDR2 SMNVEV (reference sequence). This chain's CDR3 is CASSFRRSSYNEQFF. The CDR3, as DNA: TGTGCCAGCAGTTTTAGGCGGAGCTCCTACAATGAGCAGTTCTTC.

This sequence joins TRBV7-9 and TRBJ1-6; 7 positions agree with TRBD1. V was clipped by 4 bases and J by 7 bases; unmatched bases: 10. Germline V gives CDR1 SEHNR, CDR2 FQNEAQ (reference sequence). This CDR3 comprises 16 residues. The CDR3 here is CASSSGGAGGNSPLHF. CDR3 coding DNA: TGTGCCAGCAGCTCCGGAGGGGCAGGGGGGAATTCACCCCTCCACTTT.

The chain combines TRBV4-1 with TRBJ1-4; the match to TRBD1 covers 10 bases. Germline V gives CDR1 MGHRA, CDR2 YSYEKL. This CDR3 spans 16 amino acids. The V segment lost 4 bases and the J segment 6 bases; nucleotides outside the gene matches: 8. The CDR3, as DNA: TGCGCCAGCAGCCGGAAGGCCGGACAGGGGGATGAAAAACTGTTTTTT. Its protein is CASSRKAGQGDEKLFF.

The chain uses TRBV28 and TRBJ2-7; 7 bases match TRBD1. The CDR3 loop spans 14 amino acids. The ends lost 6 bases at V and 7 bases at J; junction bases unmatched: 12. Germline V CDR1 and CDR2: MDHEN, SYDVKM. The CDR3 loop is CASSPRGPQGEQYF. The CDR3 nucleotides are TGTGCCAGCAGCCCTAGGGGGCCACAAGGGGAGCAGTACTTC.

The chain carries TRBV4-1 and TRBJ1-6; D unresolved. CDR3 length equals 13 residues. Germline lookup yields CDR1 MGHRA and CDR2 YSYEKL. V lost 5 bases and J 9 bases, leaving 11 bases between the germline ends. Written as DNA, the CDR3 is TGCGCCAGCAGCTACGGGGAGGTTTCACCCCTCCACTTT. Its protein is CASSYGEVSPLHF.

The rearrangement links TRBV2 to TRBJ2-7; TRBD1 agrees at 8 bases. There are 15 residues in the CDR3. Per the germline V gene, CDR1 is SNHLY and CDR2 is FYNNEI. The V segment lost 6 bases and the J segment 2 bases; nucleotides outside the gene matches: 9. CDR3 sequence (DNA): TGTGCCAGCAGCGTTACCGGGACAGGACCCTACGAGCAGTACTTC. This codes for CASSVTGTGPYEQYF.

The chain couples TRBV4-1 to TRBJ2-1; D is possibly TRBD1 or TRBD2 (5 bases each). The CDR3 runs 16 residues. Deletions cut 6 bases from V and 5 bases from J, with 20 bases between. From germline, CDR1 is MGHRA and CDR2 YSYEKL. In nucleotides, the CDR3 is TGCGCCAGCAGTAAAAGACCCGGGACGATCAACAATGAGCAGTTCTTC. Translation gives CASSKRPGTINNEQFF.

CDR3 residues: CASSQIWGATDTQYF. CDR3 nucleotide sequence: TGTGCCAGCAGCCAGATCTGGGGGGCAACAGATACGCAGTATTTT. The rearrangement uses TRBV7-3 and TRBJ2-3; D possibly matches TRBD1 or TRBD2 (6 bases each). CDR1 and CDR2 from the germline V gene are SGHTA and FQGTGA. The ends were cut back, 5 bases at V and 3 bases at J, with 15 bases in the middle. The CDR3 has 15 residues.

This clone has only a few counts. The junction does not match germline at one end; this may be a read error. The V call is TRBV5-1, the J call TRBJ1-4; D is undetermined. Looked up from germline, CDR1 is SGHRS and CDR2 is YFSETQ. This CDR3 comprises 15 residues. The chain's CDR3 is CASSLEEGTSEKLFF. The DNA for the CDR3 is TGCGCCAGCAGCTTGGAGGAGGGAACTAGTGAAAAACTGTTTTTT. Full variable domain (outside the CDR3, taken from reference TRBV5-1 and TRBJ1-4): KAGVTQTPRYLIKTRGQQVTLSCSPISGHRSVSWYQQTPGQGLQFLFEYFSETQRNKGNFPGRFSGRQFSNSRSEMNVSTLELGDSALYLCASSLEEGTSEKLFFGSGTQLSVL.

CDR3 sequence: CSVQPGQGPEKLFF. The CDR3 DNA follows: TGCAGCGTCCAACCGGGACAGGGGCCAGAAAAACTGTTTTTT. The chain uses TRBV29-1 and TRBJ1-4; 10 bases line up with TRBD1. V shed 6 bases and J 8 bases; nucleotides not matched to a gene: 9. There are 14 residues in the CDR3. Looked up from germline, CDR1 is SQVTM and CDR2 is ANQGSEA. The complete variable domain, with remaining parts taken from reference TRBV29-1 and TRBJ1-4, reads SAVISQKPSRDICQRGTSLTIQCQVDSQVTMMFWYRQQPGQSLTLIATANQGSEATYESGFVIDKFPISRPNLTFSTLTVSNMSPEDSSIYLCSVQPGQGPEKLFFGSGTQLSVL.

This chain's CDR3 is CASSPYDSYNEQFF. CDR3 coding DNA: TGTGCCAGCAGCCCCTACGACAGCTACAATGAGCAGTTCTTC. The chain joins TRBV7-3 to TRBJ2-1; D possibly corresponds to TRBD1 (5 bases). V lost 5 bases and J 3 bases, leaving 11 bases between the germline ends. CDR3 size: 14 residues. The germline gives CDR1 SGHTA, CDR2 FQGTGA.